The rows below give T cell receptor beta chains drawn from one sample of a study of Ad26.COV2.S vaccination and SARS-CoV-2 variants. Clones were read by immunoSEQ multiplex PCR, and TCRdb kept only the in-frame ones, dropping some. Of 450,000 to 550,000 clones in the sample, roughly 89% were seen once. The specimen comprised peripheral blood, sampled in a trial of Ad26.COV2.S vaccine versus placebo. These receptors were taken from a person aged 18-60 years who received the Ad26.COV2.S COVID-19 vaccine or a placebo. CDR3s include the opening cysteine and the closing phenylalanine or tryptophan. The D gene is left open where the match is weak. The size of a clone is reported for some rows only, either as once, few or many, or as a class for expanded clones.

V	D	J	size	CDR3	DNA
TRBV7-9	TRBD1	TRBJ2-7	.	CASSFRTGGSYEQYF	TGTGCCAGCAGCTTTCGTACAGGGGGTTCCTACGAGCAGTACTTC
TRBV9	.	TRBJ2-5	.	CASSVDAGFETQYF	TGTGCCAGCAGCGTAGACGCAGGTTTCGAGACCCAGTACTTC
TRBV18	.	TRBJ2-1	once	CASSPPSRLYNEQFF	TGTGCCAGCTCACCACCCAGTAGGTTATACAATGAGCAGTTCTTC
TRBV7-2	.	TRBJ2-2	.	CASSWDMLATGELFF	TGTGCCAGCAGCTGGGACATGTTAGCCACCGGGGAGCTGTTTTTT
TRBV24-1	TRBD2	TRBJ2-2	.	CATEPTSGGSTGELFF	TGTGCCACGGAGCCGACTAGCGGGGGCAGTACCGGGGAGCTGTTTTTT
TRBV10-3	TRBD2	TRBJ2-3	.	CATKPAGGLPDTQYF	TGTGCCACTAAACCGGCGGGAGGGCTGCCAGATACGCAGTATTTT
TRBV7-3	TRBD2	TRBJ2-5	.	CASSLTGGLAGSLETQYF	TGTGCCAGCAGCTTAACGGGGGGACTAGCGGGGTCATTAGAGACCCAGTACTTC
TRBV7-9	TRBD2	TRBJ2-1	.	CASTQGGRLYNEQFF	TGTGCCAGCACCCAAGGCGGGAGGCTCTACAATGAGCAGTTCTTC
TRBV5-1	.	TRBJ2-1	.	CASFGREDTNEQFF	TGCGCCAGCTTTGGCAGGGAAGATACGAATGAGCAGTTCTTC
TRBV30	.	TRBJ1-6	.	CAWSVGGRSPLHF	TGTGCCTGGAGTGTAGGCGGGAGATCACCCCTCCACTTT
TRBV28	TRBD1	TRBJ1-2	.	CASSSGDSNPADGGYTF	TGTGCCAGCAGTTCGGGGGACAGTAACCCCGCGGATGGCGGCTACACCTTC
TRBV7-2	.	TRBJ2-3	.	CASSFRRSTDTQYF	TGTGCCAGCAGCTTCCGACGGAGCACAGATACGCAGTATTTT
TRBV24-1	.	TRBJ2-5	.	CATSDRGPQETQYF	TGTGCCACCAGTGACCGCGGGCCGCAAGAGACCCAGTACTTC
TRBV9	TRBD1	TRBJ1-2	.	CASSDNRDRLYGYTF	TGTGCCAGCAGCGATAACCGGGACAGACTTTATGGCTACACCTTC
TRBV4-2	TRBD1	TRBJ1-3	.	CASSRDRVDGNTIYF	TGTGCCAGCAGCCGCGACAGGGTAGACGGAAACACCATATATTTT
TRBV18	.	TRBJ2-5	.	CASSPSQNQETQYF	TGTGCCAGCTCACCTTCACAGAACCAAGAGACCCAGTACTTC
TRBV7-2	.	TRBJ1-5	.	CASSLGPDSNQPQHF	TGTGCCAGCAGCTTAGGGCCAGACAGCAATCAGCCCCAGCATTTT
TRBV18	.	TRBJ1-4	.	CASSLQGWDEKLFF	TGTGCCAGCTCCCTACAGGGTTGGGACGAAAAACTGTTTTTT
TRBV27	.	TRBJ1-2	.	CASSLYTGTGGYTF	TGTGCCAGCAGTTTATACACAGGCACAGGTGGCTACACCTTC
TRBV2	TRBD1	TRBJ1-4	.	CASSGDDRGWDEKLFF	TGTGCCAGCAGTGGGGATGACAGGGGCTGGGATGAAAAACTGTTTTTT
TRBV18	.	TRBJ1-4	.	CASSGGWDEKLFF	TGTGCCAGTAGCGGTGGTTGGGATGAAAAACTGTTTTTT
TRBV7-3	.	TRBJ1-6	few	CASSLRGRSSPLHF	TGTGCCAGCAGCTTAAGGGGTCGCAGTTCACCCCTCCACTTT
TRBV12-3/TRBV12-4	.	TRBJ1-2	.	CASSSIYYGYTF	TGTGCCAGCAGCTCGATCTACTATGGCTACACCTTC
TRBV10-2	.	TRBJ1-5	.	CASGTIAGYSNQPQHF	TGCGCCAGCGGTACTATCGCAGGGTATAGCAATCAGCCCCAGCATTTT
TRBV12-2	.	TRBJ2-5	.	CASRSRTSGFQETQYF	TGTGCAAGTCGCTCTAGGACTAGCGGGTTCCAAGAGACCCAGTACTTC
TRBV5-1	TRBD2	TRBJ2-3	.	CASSDTSGSGDTQYF	TGCGCCAGCAGCGACACTAGCGGGAGCGGAGATACGCAGTATTTT
TRBV5-6	TRBD1	TRBJ2-7	.	CASSLLPGQGIWEQYF	TGTGCCAGCAGCTTACTACCGGGACAGGGGATTTGGGAGCAGTACTTC
TRBV7-2	.	TRBJ2-3	once	CASSPNARGTLGRTDTQYF	TGTGCCAGCAGCCCGAACGCCAGGGGGACTCTCGGACGCACAGATACGCAGTATTTT
TRBV6-6	.	TRBJ1-5	once	CASSPHDRNNQPQHF	TGTGCCAGCAGCCCACATGACAGAAACAATCAGCCCCAGCATTTT
TRBV7-3	.	TRBJ2-7	.	CASSLMGQSSYEQYF	TGTGCCAGCAGCTTAATGGGTCAGAGCTCCTACGAGCAGTACTTC
TRBV6-2/TRBV6-3	TRBD1	TRBJ2-1	.	CASSHFVGRPGQGAGREQFF	TGTGCCAGCAGCCACTTTGTGGGGCGACCGGGACAGGGGGCAGGCCGTGAGCAGTTCTTC
TRBV30	.	TRBJ1-6	few	CAWTGLGNSPLHF	TGTGCCTGGACGGGGTTGGGCAATTCACCCCTCCACTTT
TRBV19	.	TRBJ1-3	.	CASSILRSSGNTIYF	TGTGCCAGTAGTATACTTCGCAGCTCTGGAAACACCATATATTTT
TRBV7-6	.	TRBJ1-4	.	CASSLDLPGEEKLFF	TGTGCCAGCAGCTTAGATTTGCCCGGAGAGGAAAAACTGTTTTTT
TRBV6-1	TRBD1	TRBJ1-6	.	CASSEGGQSSYNSPLHF	TGTGCCAGCAGTGAAGGGGGACAGAGCTCCTATAATTCACCCCTCCACTTT
TRBV4-3	.	TRBJ1-1	.	CASSHRQFTEAFF	TGCGCCAGCAGCCACCGACAGTTCACTGAAGCTTTCTTT
TRBV6-2/TRBV6-3	TRBD2	TRBJ2-3	.	CASSTPGLAASTDTQYF	TGTGCCAGCAGTACCCCGGGACTAGCGGCTAGCACAGATACGCAGTATTTT
TRBV10-3	.	TRBJ1-2	.	CAVTGTLESGYTF	TGTGCCGTTACCGGGACACTAGAAAGTGGCTACACCTTC
TRBV5-4	.	TRBJ1-5	.	CASSPKPNNQPQHF	TGTGCCAGCAGCCCCAAGCCGAATAATCAGCCCCAGCATTTT
TRBV5-1	.	TRBJ2-7	.	CASSLASRYEQYF	TGCGCCAGCAGCTTGGCCAGCCGGTACGAGCAGTACTTC
TRBV11-2	.	TRBJ2-2	.	CASSFFYRASGELFF	TGTGCCAGCAGCTTCTTCTACCGGGCGAGCGGGGAGCTGTTTTTT
TRBV5-8	.	TRBJ1-2	.	CASSLPWRPARLLYGYTF	TGTGCCAGCAGCCTACCTTGGAGGCCCGCGCGCCTTCTCTATGGCTACACCTTC
TRBV6-6	TRBD1	TRBJ1-5	.	CASRSGTGDGEKPQHF	TGTGCCAGCAGGTCCGGGACAGGGGACGGGGAGAAGCCCCAGCATTTT
TRBV2	TRBD2	TRBJ2-5	once	CASSPRLAGAHPYF	TGTGCCAGCAGTCCAAGACTAGCGGGGGCCCATCCGTACTTC
TRBV2	.	TRBJ1-5	.	CASSRGVGRYSNQPQHF	TGTGCCAGCAGCCGCGGGGTAGGCCGATATAGCAATCAGCCCCAGCATTTT
TRBV4-2	.	TRBJ2-3	.	CASSPQRAGAGDTQYF	TGTGCCAGCAGCCCCCAGCGGGCGGGGGCGGGAGATACGCAGTATTTT
TRBV3-1/TRBV3-2	.	TRBJ1-1	.	CASSRYRDAEAFF	TGTGCCAGCAGCCGGTACAGGGATGCTGAAGCTTTCTTT
TRBV25-1	.	TRBJ1-1	.	CASRGRGMNTEAFF	TGTGCCAGCAGGGGACGGGGGATGAACACTGAAGCTTTCTTT